This is a list of T cell receptor beta chains from one sample in a study of lymphopenia after photon versus proton radiotherapy. The table came from immunoSEQ multiplex PCR; TCRdb's copy has only in-frame clones and leaves some out. The data contain 25,000 to 30,000 clones, 87% of them seen just once; the ten biggest clones take up around 50%. Sequences were derived from peripheral blood, sampled from a patient treated with proton-based radiotherapy. Source of these receptors: a woman aged 55-75 years with cholangiocarcinoma. Some clones in this sample may be carry-over from other donors' samples. Each CDR3 is given with its conserved first and last residue. A D gene is named only where the DNA matches it firmly.

TRBV5-4	TRBD1	TRBJ1-1	CASSYDRADTEAFF	TGTGCCAGCAGCTACGACAGGGCGGACACTGAAGCTTTCTTT
TRBV6-5	.	TRBJ2-7	CASSSRSPGSYEQYF	TGTGCCAGCAGTTCCCGCTCCCCAGGCTCCTACGAGCAGTACTTC
TRBV7-9	.	TRBJ1-2	CASSLEPYGYTF	TGTGCCAGCAGCTTAGAACCCTATGGCTACACCTTC
TRBV29-1	.	TRBJ2-7	CSVVPGQQAHYEQYF	TGCAGCGTTGTGCCCGGACAGCAGGCCCACTACGAGCAGTACTTC
TRBV27	.	TRBJ2-2	CASSLLPGPNTGELFF	TGTGCCAGCAGTTTATTGCCAGGGCCGAACACCGGGGAGCTGTTTTTT
TRBV18	.	TRBJ1-4	CASSPPAGSGEKLFF	TGTGCCAGCTCACCACCGGCAGGGAGCGGTGAAAAACTGTTTTTT
TRBV4-3	TRBD2	TRBJ2-5	CASSPGGRVETQYF	TGCGCCAGTTCCCCTGGCGGGAGAGTTGAGACCCAGTACTTC
TRBV18	.	TRBJ1-1	CASSPWGNTEAFF	TGTGCCAGCTCACCCTGGGGTAACACTGAAGCTTTCTTT
TRBV27	TRBD2	TRBJ2-5	CASRTSGRGETQYF	TGTGCCAGCAGGACTAGCGGGAGGGGAGAGACCCAGTACTTC
TRBV27	TRBD1	TRBJ2-1	CASSLPHRGLNNEQFF	TGTGCCAGCAGTTTACCCCACAGGGGGCTAAACAATGAGCAGTTCTTC